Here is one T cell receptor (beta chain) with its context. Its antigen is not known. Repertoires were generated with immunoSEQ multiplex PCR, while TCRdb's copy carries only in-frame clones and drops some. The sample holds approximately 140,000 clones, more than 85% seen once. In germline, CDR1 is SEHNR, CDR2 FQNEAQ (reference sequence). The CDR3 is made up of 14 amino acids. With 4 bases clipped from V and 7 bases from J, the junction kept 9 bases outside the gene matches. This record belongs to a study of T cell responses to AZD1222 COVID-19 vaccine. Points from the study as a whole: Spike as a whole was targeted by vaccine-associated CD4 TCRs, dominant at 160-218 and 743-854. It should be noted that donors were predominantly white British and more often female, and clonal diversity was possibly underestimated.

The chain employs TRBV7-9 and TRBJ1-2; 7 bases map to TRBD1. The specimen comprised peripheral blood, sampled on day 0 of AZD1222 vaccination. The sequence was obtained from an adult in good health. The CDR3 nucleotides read TGTGCCAGCAGCTCGGTGACAGGGTCAGGTGGCTACACCTTC. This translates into CASSSVTGSGGYTF. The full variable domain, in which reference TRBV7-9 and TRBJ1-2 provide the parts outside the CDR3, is DTGVSQNPRHKITKRGQNVTFRCDPISEHNRLYWYRQTLGQGPEFLTYFQNEAQLEKSRLLSDRFSAERPKGSFSTLEIQRTEQGDSAMYLCASSSVTGSGGYTFGSGTRLTVV.